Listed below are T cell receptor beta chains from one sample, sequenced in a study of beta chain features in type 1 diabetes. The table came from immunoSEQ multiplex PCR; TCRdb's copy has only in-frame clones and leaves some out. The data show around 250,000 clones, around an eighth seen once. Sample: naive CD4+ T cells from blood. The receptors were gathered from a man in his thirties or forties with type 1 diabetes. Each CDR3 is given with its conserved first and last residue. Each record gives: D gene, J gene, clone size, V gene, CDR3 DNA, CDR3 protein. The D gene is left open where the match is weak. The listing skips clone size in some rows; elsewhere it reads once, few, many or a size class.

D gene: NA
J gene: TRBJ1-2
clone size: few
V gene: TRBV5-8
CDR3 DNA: TGTGCCAGCAGCCTCGGACATGCTCTTTATGGCTACACCTTC
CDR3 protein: CASSLGHALYGYTF

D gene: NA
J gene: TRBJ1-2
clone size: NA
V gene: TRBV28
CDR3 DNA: TGTGCCAGCAGCCCTGGCAGGGAATTTTATGGCTACACCTTC
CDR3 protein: CASSPGREFYGYTF

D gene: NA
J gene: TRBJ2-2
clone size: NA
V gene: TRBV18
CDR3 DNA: TGTGCCAGCTCACCCAGTTGGACCGGGGAGCTGTTTTTT
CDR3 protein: CASSPSWTGELFF

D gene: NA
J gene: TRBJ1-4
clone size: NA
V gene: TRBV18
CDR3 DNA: TGTGCCAGCTCACCGATCCAGTCTCGGGGGCTGTTTTTT
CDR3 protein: CASSPIQSRGLFF

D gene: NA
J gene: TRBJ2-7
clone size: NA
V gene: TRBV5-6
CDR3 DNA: TGTGCCAGCAGCTTGCCGCCGGGGGTCGAGCAGTACTTC
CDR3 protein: CASSLPPGVEQYF

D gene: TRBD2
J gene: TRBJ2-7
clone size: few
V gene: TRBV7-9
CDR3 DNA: TGTGCCAGCAGCTCATTACTAGCGGGAGGGCCCTACGAGCAGTACTTC
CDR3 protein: CASSSLLAGGPYEQYF

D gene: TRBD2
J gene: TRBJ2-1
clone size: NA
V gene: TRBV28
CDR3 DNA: TGTGCCAGCAGTTACCTAGCGGGAGGGCTAAATGAGCAGTTCTTC
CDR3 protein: CASSYLAGGLNEQFF

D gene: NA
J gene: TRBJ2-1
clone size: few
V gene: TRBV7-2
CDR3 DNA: TGTGCCAGCAGCTTACTTATAACCTACAATGAGCAGTTCTTC
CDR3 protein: CASSLLITYNEQFF

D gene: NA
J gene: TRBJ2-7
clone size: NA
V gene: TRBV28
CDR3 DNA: TGTGCCAGCAGTCTATCAGGGATCCACGAGCAGTACTTC
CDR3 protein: CASSLSGIHEQYF

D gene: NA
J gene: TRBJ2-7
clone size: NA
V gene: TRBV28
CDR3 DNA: TGTGCCAGCAGTCCCAGACAGGTCTACGAGCAGTACTTC
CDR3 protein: CASSPRQVYEQYF

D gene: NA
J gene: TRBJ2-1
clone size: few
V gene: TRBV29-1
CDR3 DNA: TGCAGCGCTGAAGGTCGCGGGACAGAGATAAACAATGAGCAGTTCTTC
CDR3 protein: CSAEGRGTEINNEQFF

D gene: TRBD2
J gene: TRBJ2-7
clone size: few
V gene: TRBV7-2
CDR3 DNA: TGTGCCAGCAGCTTCCCTCGGACTAGCGGGGGTACCTACGAGCAGTACTTC
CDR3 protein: CASSFPRTSGGTYEQYF

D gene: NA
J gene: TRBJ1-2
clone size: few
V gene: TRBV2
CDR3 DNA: TGTGCCAGCGGTCAGGCAGGGACTTCCTATGGCTACACCTTC
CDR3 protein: CASGQAGTSYGYTF

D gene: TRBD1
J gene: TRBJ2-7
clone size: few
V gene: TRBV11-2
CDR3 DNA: TGTGCCAGCAGCTATCGACAGGGTGTCTACGAGCAGTACTTC
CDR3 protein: CASSYRQGVYEQYF

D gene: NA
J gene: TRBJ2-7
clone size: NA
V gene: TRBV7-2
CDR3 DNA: TGTGCCAGCAGCACAGGGACGCTTTTCGAGCAGTACTTC
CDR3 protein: CASSTGTLFEQYF

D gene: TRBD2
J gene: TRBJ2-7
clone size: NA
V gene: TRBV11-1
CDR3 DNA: TGTGCCAGCGGAGGATCCCGAAGCGGGAGGGCCATCTACGAGCAGTACTTC
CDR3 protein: CASGGSRSGRAIYEQYF

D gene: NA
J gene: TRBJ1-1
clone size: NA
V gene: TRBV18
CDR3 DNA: TGTGCCAGCTCACCACCGGCCGGGGGTGAAGCTTTCTTT
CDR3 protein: CASSPPAGGEAFF

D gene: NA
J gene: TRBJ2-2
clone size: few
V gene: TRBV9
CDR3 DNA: TGTGCCAGCACCTCACGGGGGTGGACCGGGGAGCTGTTTTTT
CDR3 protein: CASTSRGWTGELFF

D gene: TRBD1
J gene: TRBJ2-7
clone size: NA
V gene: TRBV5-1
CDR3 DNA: TGCGCCAGCAGCTCGGTGGGACAGGGCTACGAGCAGTACTTC
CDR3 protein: CASSSVGQGYEQYF

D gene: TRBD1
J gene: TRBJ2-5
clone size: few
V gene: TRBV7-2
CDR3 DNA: TGTGCCAGCAGCTTGACAGGGCGGGAAGAGACCCAGTACTTC
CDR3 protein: CASSLTGREETQYF

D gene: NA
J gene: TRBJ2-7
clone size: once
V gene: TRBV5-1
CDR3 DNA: TGCGCCAGCAGCCCGGGACTGCTCTCGGGCGAGCAGTACTTC
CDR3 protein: CASSPGLLSGEQYF

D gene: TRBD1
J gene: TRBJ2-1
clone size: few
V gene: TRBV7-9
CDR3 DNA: TGTGCCAGCAACCGGGACAGGAGGAATGAGCAGTTCTTC
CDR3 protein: CASNRDRRNEQFF

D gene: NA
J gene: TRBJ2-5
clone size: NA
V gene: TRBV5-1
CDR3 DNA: TGCGCCAGCAGCTCCGGGCTACTAGGAGAGACCCAGTACTTC
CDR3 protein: CASSSGLLGETQYF

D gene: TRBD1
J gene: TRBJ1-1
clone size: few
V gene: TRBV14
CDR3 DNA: TGTGCCAGCAGCACCGTGACAGGGATGAACACTGAAGCTTTCTTT
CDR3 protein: CASSTVTGMNTEAFF

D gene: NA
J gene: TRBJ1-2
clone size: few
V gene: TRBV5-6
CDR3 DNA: TGTGCCAGCAGCCCGCGGCGGGACAACTATGGCTACACCTTC
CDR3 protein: CASSPRRDNYGYTF

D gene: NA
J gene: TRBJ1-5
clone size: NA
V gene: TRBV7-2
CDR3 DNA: TGTGCCAGCAGCTCCTACAGGAATAGCAATCAGCCCCAGCATTTT
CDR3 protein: CASSSYRNSNQPQHF

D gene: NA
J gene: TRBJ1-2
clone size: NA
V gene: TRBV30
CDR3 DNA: TGTGCCTGGAGTGTCCGAAAAACTCTTCCTAACTATGGCTACACCTTC
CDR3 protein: CAWSVRKTLPNYGYTF

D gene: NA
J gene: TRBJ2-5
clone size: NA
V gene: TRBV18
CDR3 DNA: TGTGCCAGCTCACCAAGGCGGGGATTCCAAGAGACCCAGTACTTC
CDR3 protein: CASSPRRGFQETQYF

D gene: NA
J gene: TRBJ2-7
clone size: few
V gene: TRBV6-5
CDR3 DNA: TGTGCCAGCATGGAGACTAGAACCTACGAGCAGTACTTC
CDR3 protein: CASMETRTYEQYF

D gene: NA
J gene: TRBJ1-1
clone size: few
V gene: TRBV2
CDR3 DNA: TGTGCCAGCAGTGCCGACAGTGAAGCTTTCTTT
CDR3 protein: CASSADSEAFF

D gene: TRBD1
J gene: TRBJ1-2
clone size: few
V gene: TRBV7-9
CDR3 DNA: TGTGCCAGCAGCTTCGTGGACAGGGCTCATGGCTACACCTTC
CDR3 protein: CASSFVDRAHGYTF

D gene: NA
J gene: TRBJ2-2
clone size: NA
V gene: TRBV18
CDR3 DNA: TGTGCCAGCTCACCCCCAACAGGATACGGGGAGCTGTTTTTT
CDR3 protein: CASSPPTGYGELFF

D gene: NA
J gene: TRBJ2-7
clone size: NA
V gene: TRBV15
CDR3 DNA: TGTGCCACCAGCAAAAAGGCGGGCGTCTCCTACGAGCAGTACTTC
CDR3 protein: CATSKKAGVSYEQYF

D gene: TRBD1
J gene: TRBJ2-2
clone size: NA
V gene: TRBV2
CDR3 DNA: TGTGCCAGCAGTGCCACAGGGGCTGACACCGGGGAGCTGTTTTTT
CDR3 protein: CASSATGADTGELFF

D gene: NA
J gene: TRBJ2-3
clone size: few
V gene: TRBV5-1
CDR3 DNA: TGCGCCAGCAGCTCGACCGGGAGAAGCACAGATACGCAGTATTTT
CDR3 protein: CASSSTGRSTDTQYF

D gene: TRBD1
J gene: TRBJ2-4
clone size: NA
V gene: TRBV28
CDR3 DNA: TGTGCCAGCAGTGGACAGGGGGCTTCGGCCAAAAACATTCAGTACTTC
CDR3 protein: CASSGQGASAKNIQYF

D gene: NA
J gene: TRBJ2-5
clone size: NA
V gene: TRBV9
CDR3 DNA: TGTGCCAGCAGCGTAGATCACAGGCCCAGGGAGACCCAGTACTTC
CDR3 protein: CASSVDHRPRETQYF

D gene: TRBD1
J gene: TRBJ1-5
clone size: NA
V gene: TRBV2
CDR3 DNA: TGTGCCAGCAGTTTGACAGGGCATTTCAATCAGCCCCAGCATTTT
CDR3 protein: CASSLTGHFNQPQHF

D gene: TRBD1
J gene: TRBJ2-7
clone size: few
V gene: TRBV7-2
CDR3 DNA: TGTGCCAGCAGCCAGCAGCTGGACAGGAGTTCCTACGAGCAGTACTTC
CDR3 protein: CASSQQLDRSSYEQYF

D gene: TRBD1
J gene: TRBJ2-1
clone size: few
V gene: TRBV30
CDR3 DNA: TGTGCCTGGAAGGTTTACCTGTATAGCGAGGGGGCCAACAATGAGCAGTTCTTC
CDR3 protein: CAWKVYLYSEGANNEQFF

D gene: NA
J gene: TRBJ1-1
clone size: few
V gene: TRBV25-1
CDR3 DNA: TGTGCCAGCAGTGAATGGGGCAGGACGAACACTGAAGCTTTCTTT
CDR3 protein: CASSEWGRTNTEAFF

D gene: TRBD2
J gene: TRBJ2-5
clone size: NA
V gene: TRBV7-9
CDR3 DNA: TGTGCCAGCAGCCCCCTAGCGGGGCCCCGGGAGACCCAGTACTTC
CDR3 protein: CASSPLAGPRETQYF

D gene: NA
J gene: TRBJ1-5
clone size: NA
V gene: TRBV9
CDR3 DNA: TGTGCCAGCAGCGTAGCCCTCAATCAGCCCCAGCATTTT
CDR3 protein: CASSVALNQPQHF

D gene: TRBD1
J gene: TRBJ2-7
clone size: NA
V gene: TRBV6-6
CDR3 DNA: TGTGCCAGCAGTACCCGGGACAGCGCCTACTACGAGCAGTACTTC
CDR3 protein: CASSTRDSAYYEQYF

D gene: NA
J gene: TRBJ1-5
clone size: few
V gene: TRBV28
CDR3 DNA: TGTGCCAGCAGTCCGGTGACAGAAAATCAGCCCCAGCATTTT
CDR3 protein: CASSPVTENQPQHF

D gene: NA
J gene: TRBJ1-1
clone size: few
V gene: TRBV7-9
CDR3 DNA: TGTGCCAGCAGCTTCGACCCGGGAACTGAAGCTTTCTTT
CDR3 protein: CASSFDPGTEAFF

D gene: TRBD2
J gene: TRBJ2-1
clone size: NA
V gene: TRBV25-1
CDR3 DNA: TGTGCCAGCAGTACAGGACTAGCGGGATTGTCGCGTGAGCAGTTCTTC
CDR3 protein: CASSTGLAGLSREQFF

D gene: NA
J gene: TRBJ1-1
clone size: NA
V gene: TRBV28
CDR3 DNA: TGTGCCAGCAGTTTGCCGGGAGCCAAATCTACTGAAGCTTTCTTT
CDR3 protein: CASSLPGAKSTEAFF

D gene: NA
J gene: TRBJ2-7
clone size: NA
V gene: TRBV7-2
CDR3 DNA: TGTGCCAGCAGCTTAGGTCTAGCCGCCTACGAGCAGTACTTC
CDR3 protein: CASSLGLAAYEQYF

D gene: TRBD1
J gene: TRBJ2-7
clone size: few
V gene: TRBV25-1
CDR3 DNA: TGTGCCAGCAGAAGACAGGGGATCAACGAGCAGTACTTC
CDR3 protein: CASRRQGINEQYF

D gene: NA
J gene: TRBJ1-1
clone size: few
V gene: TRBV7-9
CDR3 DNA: TGTGCCAGCAGCTTATCGGCCTGGGGAGACATGAACACTGAAGCTTTCTTT
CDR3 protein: CASSLSAWGDMNTEAFF

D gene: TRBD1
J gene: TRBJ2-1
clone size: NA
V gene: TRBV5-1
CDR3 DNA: TGCGCCAGCAGCTGGGGGACAGTCTACAATGAGCAGTTCTTC
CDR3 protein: CASSWGTVYNEQFF

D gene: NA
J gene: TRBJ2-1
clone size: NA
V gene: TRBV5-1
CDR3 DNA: TGCGCCAGCAGCTCCCGACGCCAACAAAGGGGGAATGAGCAGTTCTTC
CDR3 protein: CASSSRRQQRGNEQFF

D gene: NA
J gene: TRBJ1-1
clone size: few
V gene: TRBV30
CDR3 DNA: TGTGCCTGGAGTGAAATTCGGAAAAGGGGCACTGAAGCTTTCTTT
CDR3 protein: CAWSEIRKRGTEAFF

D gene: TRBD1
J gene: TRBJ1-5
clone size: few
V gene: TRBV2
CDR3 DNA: TGTGCCAGCAGGGCGGGACAGGGGGGTAATCAGCCCCAGCATTTT
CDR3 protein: CASRAGQGGNQPQHF